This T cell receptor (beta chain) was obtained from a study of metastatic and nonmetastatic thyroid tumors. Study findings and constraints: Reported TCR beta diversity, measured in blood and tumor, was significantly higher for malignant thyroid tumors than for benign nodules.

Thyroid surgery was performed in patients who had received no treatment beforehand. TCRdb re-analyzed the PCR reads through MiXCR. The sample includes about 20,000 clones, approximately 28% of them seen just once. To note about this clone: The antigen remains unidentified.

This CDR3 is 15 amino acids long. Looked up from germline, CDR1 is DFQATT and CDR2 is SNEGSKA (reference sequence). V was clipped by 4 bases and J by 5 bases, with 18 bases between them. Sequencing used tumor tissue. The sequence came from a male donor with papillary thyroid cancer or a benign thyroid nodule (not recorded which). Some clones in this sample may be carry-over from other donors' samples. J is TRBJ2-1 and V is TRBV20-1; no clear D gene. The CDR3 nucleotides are TGCAGTGCTACCGTGTTGGGAATGGCGGACAATGAGCAGTTCTTC. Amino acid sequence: CSATVLGMADNEQFF.